This is a list of T cell receptor beta chains from one sample in a study of patients and donors after allogeneic stem cell transplantation. TCRdb independently ran MiXCR on the RT-PCR reads; one entry per CDR3 protein. The repertoire holds some 30,000 distinct CDR3 sequences, with about 37% as singletons. What was sequenced was blood, either unsorted or a sorted T cell fraction (not recorded which). The source is a human donor who was either an allogeneic HSCT recipient or a stem cell or donor lymphocyte infusion donor (not recorded which). It is not recorded whose cells these are; they may come from a transplant donor. Each CDR3 is given with its conserved first and last residue. The order of the fields is clone size, V gene, J gene, D gene, CDR3 protein, CDR3 DNA. D genes are given only for firm matches. Only some rows state a clone size, as once, few, many or a class for expanded clones.

many	TRBV7-2	TRBJ1-5	.	CASSAQVGQPQHF	TGTGCCAGCAGCGCTCAAGTTGGGCAGCCCCAGCATTTT
few	TRBV24-1	TRBJ1-2	TRBD1	CATSDPGGPRGYGYTF	TGTGCCACCAGTGACCCAGGGGGCCCGCGAGGCTATGGCTACACCTTC
.	TRBV20-1	TRBJ2-3	.	CSARDWAGDTQYF	TGCAGTGCTAGAGATTGGGCGGGAGATACGCAGTATTTT
once	TRBV3-1	TRBJ2-3	.	CASSHARTLGDTQYF	TGTGCCAGCAGCCATGCAAGGACTCTGGGGGATACGCAGTATTTT
.	TRBV13	TRBJ1-2	TRBD1	CASSHSTLDRIGYTF	TGTGCCAGCAGCCATTCTACTTTGGACAGGATCGGCTACACCTTC
few	TRBV4-2	TRBJ2-1	TRBD1	CASRPHRDSSYNEQFF	TGTGCCAGCAGACCTCATAGGGACAGCTCCTACAATGAGCAGTTCTTC
few	TRBV7-9	TRBJ2-2	.	CASSTTRRNTGELFF	TGTGCCAGCAGCACGACTAGAAGAAACACCGGGGAGCTGTTTTTT
.	TRBV4-2	TRBJ2-5	.	CASSQVGVRGQTQYF	TGTGCCAGCAGCCAAGTGGGAGTAAGAGGGCAGACCCAGTACTTC
.	TRBV29-1	TRBJ2-6	.	CSALAPLGGSGANVLTF	TGCAGCGCTTTAGCACCTTTAGGGGGCTCTGGGGCCAACGTCCTGACTTTC
few	TRBV2	TRBJ2-2	.	CASRKLPYTGELFF	TGTGCCAGCAGAAAACTTCCCTACACCGGGGAGCTGTTTTTT
once	TRBV7-2	TRBJ1-1	TRBD1	CASSPDRDTEAFF	TGTGCCAGCAGCCCGGACAGGGACACTGAAGCTTTCTTT
.	TRBV4-3	TRBJ2-3	.	CASSLGTFWDTQYF	TGCGCCAGCAGCCTCGGGACTTTTTGGGATACGCAGTATTTT
.	TRBV12-3/TRBV12-4	TRBJ1-6	.	CASSLRTSGNSPLHF	TGTGCCAGCAGTTTACGCACGTCGGGGAATTCACCCCTCCACTTT
many	TRBV6-5	TRBJ1-6	TRBD1	CASSGQEPNNSPLHF	TGTGCCAGCAGTGGACAGGAACCAAATAATTCACCCCTCCACTTT
.	TRBV24-1	TRBJ2-3	.	CATSDTDYLFTDTQYF	TGTGCCACCAGTGATACGGACTACCTCTTCACAGATACGCAGTATTTT
.	TRBV9	TRBJ1-4	.	CASSVGVATNEKLFF	TGTGCCAGCAGCGTGGGGGTGGCGACTAATGAAAAACTGTTTTTT
.	TRBV4-2	TRBJ1-2	.	CASSQAGDNLNLYGYTF	TGTGCCAGCAGCCAAGCGGGCGACAATCTTAATCTGTATGGCTACACCTTC
few	TRBV20-1	TRBJ1-6	.	CSARSDSLIDSPLHF	TGCAGTGCTAGATCCGACAGTTTGATAGATTCACCCCTCCACTTT